One T cell receptor beta chain is described in this entry. The antigen is not known. Samples came from axillary lymph nodes draining the breast cancer. The CDR3 loop spans 13 amino acids. Between the trimmed V and J ends, which lost 8 bases and 4 bases, there was a span of 11 bases. The V gene's germline CDR1 is PRHDT and CDR2 FYEKMQ (reference sequence). The data belong to a study of breast tumors, draining lymph nodes, adjacent tissues. Study-wide results and caveats: Tumor repertoires ranked between lymph nodes and nontumor tissue in diversity, with V and J gene preferences.

TCRdb reanalysed the multiplex PCR reads using MiXCR and keeps one entry per CDR3 protein. The repertoire holds 100,000 or so distinct CDR3 sequences, around 21% seen once, with approximately 1.3% in the top ten. The sequence came from a female donor with breast cancer. Some clones in this sample may be carry-over from other donors' samples. This rearrangement joins TRBV13 to TRBJ2-2; D unresolved. The sequenced material came from axillary lymph node tissue. DNA of the CDR3: TGTGCCAGCCTGCCCGGGCCCACCGGGGAGCTGTTTTTT. Its translation: CASLPGPTGELFF.